The 27 T cell receptor beta chains reported below all come from one sample, sequenced in a study of blood T cell repertoires in COVID-19. Method: immunoSEQ multiplex PCR; TCRdb's copy keeps in-frame clones and lacks some. The top ten clones hold roughly 6% of a sample with about 200,000 clones, 88% of them seen once. What was sequenced was peripheral blood. The receptor source for this set is a man aged 35-49 years with active or convalescent COVID-19.

The chain has TRBV11-3 and TRBJ2-3; 14 bases line up with TRBD2. The J segment lost 6 bases and the V segment lost 6 bases, leaving 8 bases of the junction unmatched. Germline V gene data show CDR1 as SGHNT and CDR2 as YENEEA. The length of the CDR3 is 16 residues. The CDR3 sequence: CASSRGLAGGGDTQYF. The DNA of the CDR3 is TGTGCCAGCAGTCGTGGACTAGCGGGAGGTGGTGATACGCAGTATTTT.

The chain is built from TRBV25-1 and TRBJ2-7, with 8 bases aligning to TRBD1. V lost 4 bases, J lost 9 bases, and 8 bases stayed unmatched. The length of the CDR3 is 13 residues. Germline V gives CDR1 MGHDK, CDR2 SYGVNS. The CDR3 coding sequence is TGTGCCAGCAGTGGAGGACAGGGTCTGAGGCAGTACTTC. Its protein product is CASSGGQGLRQYF.

The chain is built from TRBV28 and TRBJ1-5; D unresolved. The CDR3 spans 16 residues. Germline V gene sequence: CDR1 MDHEN, CDR2 SYDVKM. Between the trimmed V and J ends, which lost 0 bases and 3 bases, there was a span of 12 bases. The CDR3 loop is CASSLWAGDINQPQHF. DNA for the CDR3: TGTGCCAGCAGTTTATGGGCAGGCGACATCAATCAGCCCCAGCATTTT.

The chain joins TRBV7-2 to TRBJ1-1; D may be TRBD1 (5 bases). The V end was cut by 5 bases, the J end by 1 base, with 11 bases between. Germline CDR1 reads SGHTA; CDR2 reads FQGNSA. The CDR3 spans 14 residues. The CDR3 spells CASSPYRSNTEAFF. The CDR3 DNA follows: TGTGCCAGCAGCCCATACAGGTCGAACACTGAAGCTTTCTTT.

This clone was detected a few times. This sequence joins TRBV11-2 and TRBJ1-4; 11 bases are a match to TRBD1. V shed 3 bases, J shed 8 bases, and the junction held 11 bases outside the gene matches. The CDR3 loop spans 17 amino acids. Germline V gene data show CDR1 as SGHAT and CDR2 as FQNNGV. DNA for the CDR3: TGTGCCAGCAGCTTGTTCGGACAGGGGGCTTCAGGAGAAAAACTGTTTTTT. Amino acids: CASSLFGQGASGEKLFF.

The V gene is TRBV5-1, the J gene TRBJ2-7; weak D call: TRBD1 (6 bases). The V end was cut by 4 bases, the J end by 3 bases, with 11 bases between. The CDR3 is made up of 13 amino acids. Germline CDR1 SGHRS, CDR2 YFSETQ. The CDR3 DNA follows: TGCGCCAGCAGCCGGGACACCGTCTACGAGCAGTACTTC. It specifies CASSRDTVYEQYF.

The rearrangement joins TRBV7-6 to TRBJ2-7, with a weak D call TRBD1 (6 bases). Germline V lookup: CDR1 SGHVS, CDR2 FNYEAQ. Trimming cost V 5 bases and J 1 base, with 12 bases left between them. The CDR3 is made up of 14 amino acids. CDR3 region: CASSGARGSYEQYF. Written as DNA, the CDR3 is TGTGCCAGCAGCGGCGCCAGGGGATCCTACGAGCAGTACTTC. Complete variable domain (other parts from reference TRBV7-6 and TRBJ2-7): GAGVSQSPRYKVTKRGQDVALRCDPISGHVSLYWYRQALGQGPEFLTYFNYEAQQDKSGLPNDRFSAERPEGSISTLTIQRTEQRDSAMYRCASSGARGSYEQYFGPGTRLTVT.

The J gene is TRBJ1-1, the V gene TRBV6-4, with 11 nucleotides matching TRBD1. V gave up 5 bases and J gave up 4 bases; unmatched junction bases: 6. CDR1 and CDR2 (germline): MRHNA, SNTAGT. The CDR3 covers 15 residues. DNA for the CDR3: TGTGCCAGCAGTCTCACCGGGACAGGGGGCACTGAAGCTTTCTTT. This translates into CASSLTGTGGTEAFF.

This sequence joins TRBV6-5 and TRBJ2-2, with 7 bases matching TRBD1. Germline V gene data show CDR1 as MNHEY and CDR2 as SVGAGI. V gave up 6 bases and J gave up 6 bases; unmatched junction bases: 10. This CDR3 comprises 15 residues. The CDR3 spells CASSNRDRGPGELFF. For the CDR3, the DNA is TGTGCCAGCAGCAACCGGGACAGAGGACCCGGGGAGCTGTTTTTT.

The chain carries TRBV5-1 and TRBJ2-2, with D possibly matching TRBD1 (5 bases). Looked up from germline, CDR1 is SGHRS and CDR2 is YFSETQ. This CDR3 has 14 residues. Between the trimmed V and J ends, which lost 2 bases and 7 bases, there was a span of 12 bases. The CDR3 nucleotides read TGCGCCAGCAGCTTCAGCAGGGAAGGCGGGGAGCTGTTTTTT. Translated: CASSFSREGGELFF.

The chain has TRBV30 and TRBJ1-2; perhaps TRBD1 as D (6 bases). This CDR3 is built from 12 residues. Germline V lookup: CDR1 GTSNPN, CDR2 SVGIG (reference sequence). Deletions cut 5 bases from V and 9 bases from J, with 16 bases between. The CDR3 bases are TGTGCCTGGGAAACAGGGACAAGGAGCTACACCTTC. Protein: CAWETGTRSYTF.

The CDR3 nucleotides are TGTGCCAGTAGTATAACCGGGTACGGTTCACCCCTCCACTTT. Translation: CASSITGYGSPLHF. The V call is TRBV19, the J call TRBJ1-6; D gene ambiguous. Germline lookup yields CDR1 LNHDA and CDR2 SQIVND (reference sequence). V gave up 2 bases and J gave up 9 bases, with 11 bases separating them. This CDR3 spans 14 amino acids.

J is TRBJ2-3 and V is TRBV19; D ambiguous. The CDR3 runs to 13 residues. The V end was cut by 7 bases, the J end by 0 bases, with 8 bases between. In germline, CDR1 is LNHDA, CDR2 SQIVND (reference sequence). CDR3 nucleotide sequence: TGTGCCAGTACCCAACTTAGCACAGATACGCAGTATTTT. Its protein is CASTQLSTDTQYF.

The chain recombines TRBV9 with TRBJ2-7, with 8 nucleotides matching TRBD1. Trimming at V came to 0 bases and at J to 3 bases, leaving 5 bases not matched to a gene. The CDR3 has 15 residues. Per germline, CDR1 SGDLS and CDR2 YYNGEE. The DNA for the CDR3 is TGTGCCAGCAGCGTAGATTTCGGACAGGGCTACGAGCAGTACTTC. Amino acid sequence: CASSVDFGQGYEQYF.

Written as DNA, the CDR3 is TGTGCCAGCAGTGGTCGGGGGTCCTTGCCTGGGGCCAACGTCCTGACTTTC. This codes for CASSGRGSLPGANVLTF. The chain has TRBV2 and TRBJ2-6, with D possibly being TRBD2 (6 bases). Germline loops: CDR1 SNHLY, CDR2 FYNNEI. There are 17 residues in the CDR3. V lost 4 bases to trimming and J lost 2 bases, with 15 bases between them.

This chain links TRBV27 with TRBJ2-5; TRBD2 matches 11 bases. Germline trimming cut 5 bases from V and 2 bases from J; bases unmatched to any gene: 7. The germline V gene has CDR1 MNHEY and CDR2 SMNVEV (reference sequence). The length of the CDR3 is 16 residues. CDR3 region: CASSPRLAGRQETQYF. CDR3 coding DNA: TGTGCCAGCAGTCCAAGACTAGCGGGGAGGCAAGAGACCCAGTACTTC.

The rearrangement links TRBV30 to TRBJ1-4; D is perhaps TRBD1 (5 bases). Trimming removed 3 bases at V and 6 bases at J, with 14 bases between. The CDR3 is 14 residues long. Per germline, CDR1 GTSNPN and CDR2 SVGIG (reference sequence). For the CDR3, the DNA is TGTGCCTGGAGCGAGGGGAGGTGGGATGAAAAACTGTTTTTT. Translation: CAWSEGRWDEKLFF.

CDR3 residues: CASSFTGTGYEQYF. Written as DNA, the CDR3 is TGTGCCAGCAGCTTCACCGGGACAGGCTACGAGCAGTACTTC. This chain links TRBV7-9 with TRBJ2-7, with 8 positions matching TRBD1. Germline V gene lookup returns CDR1 SEHNR and CDR2 FQNEAQ (reference sequence). The CDR3 is 14 amino acids. V was pared by 3 bases and J by 3 bases, with 4 bases of the junction left unmatched.

The CDR3 here is CASSLLQGTYNEQFF. CDR3 DNA: TGTGCCAGCAGCTTATTGCAGGGCACCTACAATGAGCAGTTCTTC. The chain has TRBV11-2 and TRBJ2-1; the D gene is possibly TRBD1 (5 bases). The germline V gene has CDR1 SGHAT and CDR2 FQNNGV. CDR3 length: 15 amino acids. V lost 2 bases to trimming and J lost 2 bases, with 10 bases between them.

This chain joins TRBV5-1 and TRBJ2-2; D uncertain. This CDR3 is built from 16 residues. The germline V gene encodes CDR1 SGHRS and CDR2 YFSETQ. V was trimmed by 1 base and J by 4 bases, leaving 14 bases between them. CDR3 coding DNA: TGCGCCAGCAGCTTGTTCGAGGATCGTGGCACCGGGGAGCTGTTTTTT. Translated: CASSLFEDRGTGELFF. The complete variable domain, with remaining parts taken from reference TRBV5-1 and TRBJ2-2, reads KAGVTQTPRYLIKTRGQQVTLSCSPISGHRSVSWYQQTPGQGLQFLFEYFSETQRNKGNFPGRFSGRQFSNSRSEMNVSTLELGDSALYLCASSLFEDRGTGELFFGEGSRLTVL.

DNA of the CDR3: TGTGCCAGCAGCTTAAGGACAGGAGATTATAGCAATCAGCCCCAGCATTTT. As protein: CASSLRTGDYSNQPQHF. The rearrangement joins TRBV7-9 to TRBJ1-5; 7 bases align to TRBD1. Germline V gives CDR1 SEHNR, CDR2 FQNEAQ (reference sequence). The CDR3 contains 17 residues. With V trimmed by 2 bases and J by 0 bases, 7 bases remained unmatched. The complete variable domain, with remaining parts taken from reference TRBV7-9 and TRBJ1-5, reads DTGVSQNPRHKITKRGQNVTFRCDPISEHNRLYWYRQTLGQGPEFLTYFQNEAQLEKSRLLSDRFSAERPKGSFSTLEIQRTEQGDSAMYLCASSLRTGDYSNQPQHFGDGTRLSIL.

The chain joins TRBV5-4 to TRBJ1-6, with a possible D match to TRBD1 (5 bases). This CDR3 spans 17 amino acids. Trimming pared 0 bases from V and 1 base from J, leaving 11 bases between. Per germline, CDR1 SGHNT and CDR2 YYREEE (reference sequence). The CDR3 spells CASSLGSRGSYNSPLHF. The CDR3 bases are TGTGCCAGCAGCTTGGGAAGTCGGGGGTCCTATAATTCACCCCTCCACTTT.

The V gene is TRBV6-5, the J gene TRBJ2-3; no clear D gene. Germline CDR1 reads MNHEY; CDR2 reads SVGAGI. Trimming took 0 bases from V and 3 from J, leaving 7 bases between them. The CDR3 totals 14 residues. The CDR3 loop reads CASSYSAVTDTQYF. DNA of the CDR3: TGTGCCAGCAGTTACTCTGCGGTGACAGATACGCAGTATTTT.

The genes are TRBV19 and TRBJ2-2; 10 nucleotides match TRBD2. The V and J ends lost 3 bases and 2 bases, in that order; junction bases with no gene match: 3. This CDR3 contains 16 residues. The V gene's germline CDR1 is LNHDA and CDR2 SQIVND (reference sequence). As DNA, the CDR3 is TGTGCCAGTAGTATCGGACTAGCGGTAAACACCGGGGAGCTGTTTTTT. It codes for CASSIGLAVNTGELFF.

J is TRBJ1-5 and V is TRBV7-9; 8 positions agree with TRBD1. This CDR3 has 14 residues. Germline V gene sequence: CDR1 SEHNR, CDR2 FQNEAQ (reference sequence). V dropped 5 bases and J dropped 3; count of bases not matched to a gene: 3. CDR3 in amino acids: CASSQDRANQPQHF. The CDR3 DNA follows: TGTGCCAGCAGCCAGGACAGGGCCAATCAGCCCCAGCATTTT. The whole variable domain, filled in from reference TRBV7-9 and TRBJ1-5, reads DTGVSQNPRHKITKRGQNVTFRCDPISEHNRLYWYRQTLGQGPEFLTYFQNEAQLEKSRLLSDRFSAERPKGSFSTLEIQRTEQGDSAMYLCASSQDRANQPQHFGDGTRLSIL.

This CDR3 reads CASSLGATYEQYF. In nucleotides, the CDR3 is TGTGCCAGCAGTTTGGGCGCGACCTACGAGCAGTACTTC. The chain links TRBV28 to TRBJ2-7, with D uncertain. CDR3 length equals 13 residues. Between the trimmed V and J ends, which lost 3 bases and 2 bases, there was a span of 8 bases. The germline CDR1 and CDR2 sequences are MDHEN and SYDVKM.

The chain is built from TRBV24-1 and TRBJ1-2; D is perhaps TRBD1 (5 bases). In germline, CDR1 is KGHDR, CDR2 SFDVKD. The CDR3 spans 14 residues. V lost 3 bases, J lost 3 bases, and 10 bases lay in between. CDR3 in amino acids: CATSDPSRDYGYTF. Written as DNA, the CDR3 is TGTGCCACCAGTGATCCTTCCAGGGACTATGGCTACACCTTC.